This entry lists 15 T cell receptor beta chains sequenced from one sample in a study of OX40 agonist ivuxolimab in advanced cancers. TCRdb's table, derived via immunoSEQ multiplex PCR, lists solely in-frame clones and lacks some. Of around 47,000 clones detected, more than 80% appear once; the ten largest clones hold about 15%. Sequenced here: CD4+ or CD8+ T cells sorted from blood, sampled in a trial of the OX40 agonist ivuxolimab. The receptors originated from an adult with an advanced solid tumor such as melanoma, head and neck, liver or kidney cancer.

This clone was seen a single time. The CDR3 protein is CASSLGTGYDYTF. DNA of the CDR3: TGTGCCAGCAGTTTAGGGACAGGGTACGACTACACCTTC. The genes are TRBV27 and TRBJ1-2, with 9 bases that match TRBD1. The length of the CDR3 is 13 residues. The germline gives CDR1 MNHEY, CDR2 SMNVEV (reference sequence). After removal of 2 bases from V and 10 bases from J, the junction contained 5 bases not matched to a gene.

V and J are TRBV30 and TRBJ2-2; D remains unclear. Germline CDR1 and CDR2: GTSNPN and SVGIG (reference sequence). The V end lost 7 bases, the J end lost 7 bases, and 10 bases lay between the germline ends. The CDR3 has 11 amino acids. Here the CDR3 DNA reads TGTGCCTCGATAGAAGTCGGGGAGCTGTTTTTT. Protein: CASIEVGELFF. Filled out from reference TRBV30 and TRBJ2-2, the complete variable domain reads SQTIHQWPATLVQPVGSPLSLECTVEGTSNPNLYWYRQAAGRGLQLLFYSVGIGQISSEVPQNLSASRPQDRQFILSSKKLLLSDSGFYLCASIEVGELFFGEGSRLTVL.

The chain recombines TRBV5-5 with TRBJ2-7; D is unclear. Germline V CDR1 and CDR2: SGHKS, YYEKEE (reference sequence). Trimming stripped 0 bases from V and 2 bases from J, with 15 bases between. There are 16 residues in the CDR3. CDR3 region: CASSLASDTTTYEQYF. The CDR3 DNA follows: TGTGCCAGCAGCTTGGCCAGCGACACCACTACCTACGAGCAGTACTTC.

The gene calls are TRBV4-2 and TRBJ2-7, with TRBD1 matching over 8 bases. V lost 3 bases to trimming and J lost 2 bases; unmatched junction nucleotides: 6. The length of the CDR3 is 15 residues. Germline values: CDR1 LGHNA, CDR2 YNFKEQ. Here the CDR3 DNA reads TGTGCCAGCAGCCAGTCGAGACAGGGGACCTACGAGCAGTACTTC. Amino acid sequence: CASSQSRQGTYEQYF.

The V and J genes are TRBV6-1 and TRBJ2-7; the match to TRBD1 covers 7 bases. V was pared by 3 bases and J by 3 bases, with 5 bases of the junction left unmatched. This CDR3 is 14 amino acids long. CDR1 and CDR2 (germline): MNHNS, SASEGT. The CDR3 region is CASSEYRGYYEQYF. The CDR3, as DNA: TGTGCCAGCAGTGAGTACAGGGGATACTACGAGCAGTACTTC.

This sequence joins TRBV2 and TRBJ2-7; D assignment may be TRBD1 or TRBD2 (7 bases each). V lost 5 bases to trimming and J lost 7 bases, with 15 bases between them. CDR1 is SNHLY, CDR2 FYNNEI, per germline. The CDR3 contains 13 residues. The CDR3 nucleotides are TGTGCCAGCAGTTCACCAGGGGGAGGGGAGCAGTACTTC. This encodes CASSSPGGGEQYF.

V and J are TRBV7-6 and TRBJ2-1; 12 positions agree with TRBD2. Trimming removed 7 bases from V and 0 bases from J; junction bases left unmatched: 10. CDR1 SGHVS and CDR2 FNYEAQ come from the germline V gene. The CDR3 covers 18 residues. The CDR3 region has the DNA TGTGCCAGCAATAGTAGGCTAGCGGGGGGGAGCTCCTACAATGAGCAGTTCTTC. Amino acids: CASNSRLAGGSSYNEQFF.

V is TRBV4-1 and J is TRBJ2-1; D may be TRBD2 (7 bases). V was trimmed by 8 bases and J by 4 bases, leaving 12 bases between them. Germline V gene lookup returns CDR1 MGHRA and CDR2 YSYEKL. The CDR3 is 13 residues long. CDR3 protein: CASGRGLYNEQFF. The CDR3 region has the DNA TGCGCCAGCGGGCGGGGGCTATACAATGAGCAGTTCTTC.

This clone was counted at least ten times. The genes are TRBV13 and TRBJ2-7; 7 bases are shared with TRBD2. V trimming: 3 bases; J trimming: 2 bases; junction bases outside the gene matches: 4. Germline-derived CDR1 and CDR2 are PRHDT and FYEKMQ (reference sequence). CDR3 size: 14 residues. DNA for the CDR3: TGTGCCAGCAGCTTGGGGCTAGCGGCCTACGAGCAGTACTTC. It translates to CASSLGLAAYEQYF.

This chain joins TRBV6-5 and TRBJ2-3; D may match TRBD1 or TRBD2 (5 bases each). The CDR3 is made up of 16 amino acids. Trimming stripped 4 bases from V and 3 bases from J, with 17 bases between. Germline assignment: CDR1 MNHEY and CDR2 SVGAGI. The CDR3 DNA is TGTGCCAGCAGTTCCGCTCCGGGACGGTTGACAGATACGCAGTATTTT. Amino acid sequence: CASSSAPGRLTDTQYF.

This clone was detected only once. V usage is TRBV7-6 and J usage is TRBJ2-5; 8 positions match TRBD1. J lost 4 bases, V lost 1 base, and 8 bases had no gene match. This CDR3 is 16 amino acids long. The germline V gene encodes CDR1 SGHVS and CDR2 FNYEAQ. CDR3 bases: TGTGCCAGCAGCTTAGGGTTACAGGGGGAGAGAGAGACCCAGTACTTC. Translated, it gives CASSLGLQGERETQYF.

V usage is TRBV5-4 and J usage is TRBJ2-1; tentative D call: TRBD2 (5 bases). The germline V gene has CDR1 SGHNT and CDR2 YYREEE (reference sequence). This CDR3 is built from 14 residues. With 0 bases removed from V and 5 bases from J, the gap between germline ends came to 9 bases. The DNA for the CDR3 is TGTGCCAGCAGCTTGGGCGGGCCAAACAATGAGCAGTTCTTC. It translates to CASSLGGPNNEQFF.

The chain has TRBV25-1 and TRBJ2-1; D unresolved. This CDR3 is built from 12 residues. Germline assignment: CDR1 MGHDK and CDR2 SYGVNS. V was pared by 3 bases and J by 10 bases, with 10 bases between. CDR3 nucleotides: TGTGCCAGCAGTGATTCCCCGGGCGAGCAGTTCTTC. Encoded protein: CASSDSPGEQFF.

The chain uses TRBV28 and TRBJ1-2, with 7 positions matching TRBD1. From germline, CDR1 is MDHEN and CDR2 SYDVKM. The CDR3 is 14 residues long. The J segment lost 4 bases and the V segment lost 4 bases, leaving 6 bases of the junction unmatched. The CDR3, as DNA: TGTGCCAGCAGTTACAGGGGAACTTCCTATGGCTACACCTTC. Its translation: CASSYRGTSYGYTF.

In nucleotides, the CDR3 is TGTGCCAGCAAGGCAGGGTTGGGAGAGCTGTTTTTT. As protein: CASKAGLGELFF. The chain has TRBV27 and TRBJ2-2, with D perhaps matching TRBD1 (5 bases). Trimming stripped 7 bases from V and 11 bases from J, with 14 bases between. CDR3 length equals 12 residues. Germline loops: CDR1 MNHEY, CDR2 SMNVEV (reference sequence).